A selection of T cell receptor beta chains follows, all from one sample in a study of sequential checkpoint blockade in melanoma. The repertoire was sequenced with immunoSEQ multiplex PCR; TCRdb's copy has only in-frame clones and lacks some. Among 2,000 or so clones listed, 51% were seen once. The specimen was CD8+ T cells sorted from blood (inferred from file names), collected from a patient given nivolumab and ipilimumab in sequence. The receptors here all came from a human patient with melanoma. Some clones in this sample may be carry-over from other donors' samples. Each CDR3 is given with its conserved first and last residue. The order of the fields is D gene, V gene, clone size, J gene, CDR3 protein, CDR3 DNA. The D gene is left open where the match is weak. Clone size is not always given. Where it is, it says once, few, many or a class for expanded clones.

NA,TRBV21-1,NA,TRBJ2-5,CASSSFPGQGQETQYF,TGTGCCAGCAGCTCTTTTCCGGGACAGGGACAAGAGACCCAGTACTTC
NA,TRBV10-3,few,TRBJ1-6,CAISGRKAESYNSPLHF,TGTGCCATCAGTGGGCGGAAAGCTGAGTCCTATAATTCACCCCTCCACTTT
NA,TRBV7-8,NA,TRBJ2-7,CASSLALGKTTPSYEQYF,TGTGCCAGCAGCTTAGCGCTCGGCAAAACTACTCCATCCTACGAGCAGTACTTC
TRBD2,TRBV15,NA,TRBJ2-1,CATSRGVSGGGIARNEQFF,TGTGCCACCAGCAGAGGAGTTAGCGGGGGGGGTATAGCGAGGAATGAGCAGTTCTTC
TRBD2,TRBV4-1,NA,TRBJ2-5,CASSQVLAGEETQYF,TGCGCCAGCAGCCAAGTCCTGGCGGGGGAAGAGACCCAGTACTTC
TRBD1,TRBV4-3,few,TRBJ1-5,CASSQDTGDGQPQHF,TGCGCCAGCAGCCAAGATACAGGGGACGGGCAGCCCCAGCATTTT
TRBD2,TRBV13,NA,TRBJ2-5,CASSALAGGKTQYF,TGTGCCAGCAGCGCACTAGCGGGGGGGAAGACCCAGTACTTC